A single sample gave rise to the 28 T cell receptor beta chains below, sequenced in a study of T cells after yellow fever vaccination (dated by TCRdb to between 2018 and 2021). Reading the label with the study, this specimen's treatment or condition is: live attenuated yellow fever vaccine strain. Receptor libraries were prepared by 5' RACE. The sample was run on an Illumina HiSeq 2500. TCRdb passed the public sequencing reads through fastp at Q25 and MiXCR, retaining productive beta sequences. Rows are combined by CDR3 protein, so each entry shows the most common genes and DNA. Within this sample are about 150,000 distinct CDR3 sequences, with approximately 6.6% of them counted one time only. Approximately 0.64% of the sample is held by the ten biggest clonotypes. Material: CD4+ T cells sorted from PBMCs, obtained 10 days after the yellow fever booster vaccination. Receptors were obtained from a man aged 25-40 years who received the YFV17D yellow fever vaccine.

This clonotype was detected many times. J is TRBJ2-7 and V is TRBV12-3 or TRBV12-4; D is unclear. V shed 6 bases and J shed 2 bases, with 11 bases lying between them. CDR3 size: 13 residues. The CDR3: CASRNSIAYEQYF. The CDR3 region has the DNA TGTGCCAGCAGGAATAGCATCGCCTACGAGCAGTACTTC.

CDR3 bases: TGCAGTGCTCGGACTAGCGGGAGTTTTACCGGGGAGCTGTTTTTT. Protein sequence: CSARTSGSFTGELFF. V usage is TRBV20-1 and J usage is TRBJ2-2; 13 positions agree with TRBD2. Germline V lookup: CDR1 DFQATT, CDR2 SNEGSKA (reference sequence). Germline trimming cut 5 bases from V and 5 bases from J; bases unmatched to any gene: 5. CDR3 length equals 15 residues.

This clonotype was detected ten times or more. The chain has TRBV7-9 and TRBJ1-2; no definite D call. CDR1 and CDR2 (germline): SEHNR, FQNEAQ (reference sequence). This CDR3 region has 14 residues. Trimming took 2 bases from V and 6 from J, leaving 13 bases between them. The CDR3 sequence: CASSLWSSGNGYTF. The CDR3 bases are TGTGCCAGCAGCTTATGGTCTAGCGGGAATGGCTACACCTTC. Variable domain in full (rest from reference TRBV7-9 and TRBJ1-2): DTGVSQNPRHKITKRGQNVTFRCDPISEHNRLYWYRQTLGQGPEFLTYFQNEAQLEKSRLLSDRFSAERPKGSFSTLEIQRTEQGDSAMYLCASSLWSSGNGYTFGSGTRLTVV.

The sample holds many counts of this clonotype. V is TRBV4-3 and J is TRBJ2-7, with 7 bases matching TRBD2. Germline CDR1 is LGHNA and CDR2 is YSLEER. The V and J ends lost 0 bases and 6 bases, in that order; junction bases with no gene match: 5. There are 14 residues in the CDR3. DNA of the CDR3: TGCGCCAGCAGCCAAGAACCGGGGGGAAGCGAGCAGTACTTC. This gives the protein CASSQEPGGSEQYF.

This clonotype was found many times. One end of the junction varies from germline; a read error may be responsible. The chain joins TRBV7-7 to TRBJ2-2; D is possibly TRBD1 (5 bases). CDR3 length: 15 amino acids. Per the germline V gene, CDR1 is SSHAT and CDR2 is FNYEAQ (reference sequence). DNA for the CDR3: TGTGCTAGCAGCCCTGGGGCACCGAACACCGGGGAGCTGTTTTTT. Translated: CASSPGAPNTGELFF.

The V call is TRBV7-9, the J call TRBJ2-1, with D perhaps matching TRBD2 (6 bases). The CDR3 is 14 amino acids. The germline gives CDR1 SEHNR, CDR2 FQNEAQ (reference sequence). V lost 3 bases and J lost 4, with 10 bases in between. The CDR3 loop reads CASSFPSVYNEQFF. CDR3 nucleotide sequence: TGTGCCAGCAGCTTTCCTAGCGTTTACAATGAGCAGTTCTTC.

This clonotype came up many times. The rearrangement joins TRBV20-1 to TRBJ1-2, with no clear D. V gave up 5 bases and J gave up 2 bases, with 9 bases separating them. In germline, CDR1 is DFQATT, CDR2 SNEGSKA (reference sequence). The CDR3 spans 12 residues. CDR3 nucleotide sequence: TGCAGTGCTCGGACGGACAACTATGGCTACACCTTC. Its protein is CSARTDNYGYTF.

V gene TRBV7-6 combines with J gene TRBJ2-2; D not certain. Germline V gene lookup returns CDR1 SGHVS and CDR2 FNYEAQ. The CDR3 totals 15 residues. Between the trimmed V and J ends, which lost 3 bases and 7 bases, there was a span of 15 bases. The CDR3 reads CASSFGREVHGELFF. DNA of the CDR3: TGTGCCAGCAGCTTTGGAAGGGAAGTACACGGGGAGCTGTTTTTT.

This clonotype was counted only a few times. The chain joins TRBV19 to TRBJ2-3; perhaps D is TRBD1 or TRBD2 (5 bases each). This CDR3 contains 14 residues. Germline values: CDR1 LNHDA, CDR2 SQIVND (reference sequence). The germline V and J ends were trimmed by 1 base and 4 bases, with 9 bases remaining between them. CDR3 coding DNA: TGTGCCAGTAGTATAGGGGGGTCTCCAGATACGCAGTATTTT. It is translated as CASSIGGSPDTQYF.

This clonotype was recorded many times. The chain uses TRBV7-8 and TRBJ1-1; TRBD1 agrees at 7 bases. CDR3 length equals 14 residues. In germline, CDR1 is SGHVS, CDR2 FQNEAQ. The ends lost 7 bases at V and 1 base at J; junction bases unmatched: 6. Written as DNA, the CDR3 is TGTGCCAGCACCCTTTCAGGGGGGAACACTGAAGCTTTCTTT. This translates into CASTLSGGNTEAFF.

There are many counts of this clonotype. This chain uses TRBV5-1 with TRBJ2-5; D gene ambiguous. V was trimmed by 0 bases and J by 1 base, leaving 4 bases between them. Germline CDR1 is SGHRS and CDR2 is YFSETQ. CDR3 length: 13 amino acids. The CDR3 DNA is TGCGCCAGCAGCTTGGTTGTCCAAGAGACCCAGTACTTC. This gives the protein CASSLVVQETQYF.

This clonotype was counted at least ten times. The gene calls are TRBV7-9 and TRBJ1-2; weak D call: TRBD1 (6 bases). Per germline, CDR1 SEHNR and CDR2 FQNEAQ (reference sequence). The CDR3 sequence is 12 residues long. V lost 2 bases, J lost 7 bases, and 8 bases lay in between. The CDR3 DNA reads TGTGCCAGCAGCTTAACAGGGAGTGGCTACACCTTC. Protein: CASSLTGSGYTF.

This clonotype came up many times. The chain has TRBV27 and TRBJ2-7; no definite D call. Germline CDR1 reads MNHEY; CDR2 reads SMNVEV (reference sequence). The V gene lost 7 bases and the J gene lost 2 bases, with 15 bases spanning the gap. The CDR3 loop spans 14 amino acids. The CDR3 coding sequence is TGTGCCAGCAAGGTCAGGACCGTCGCCTACGAGCAGTACTTC. Translated, it gives CASKVRTVAYEQYF.

This clonotype was recorded at least ten times. The chain employs TRBV19 and TRBJ2-1; D is perhaps TRBD2 (6 bases). The germline V gene encodes CDR1 LNHDA and CDR2 SQIVND (reference sequence). V lost 5 bases and J 0 bases, leaving 11 bases between the germline ends. The CDR3 consists of 15 residues. The CDR3 sequence: CASSERRASYNEQFF. In nucleotides, the CDR3 is TGTGCCAGTAGTGAACGGAGGGCCTCCTACAATGAGCAGTTCTTC.

This clonotype was seen a handful of times. The V gene is TRBV7-2, the J gene TRBJ2-5; no clear D gene. The germline V gene has CDR1 SGHTA and CDR2 FQGNSA. The CDR3 length is 15 residues. Between the trimmed V and J ends, which lost 6 bases and 2 bases, there was a span of 16 bases. The chain's CDR3 is CASSSSISIQETQYF. Written as DNA, the CDR3 is TGTGCCAGCAGTTCCTCTATATCAATTCAAGAGACCCAGTACTTC.

This chain joins TRBV9 and TRBJ2-7; D is unresolved. The V end lost 0 bases, the J end lost 2 bases, and 12 bases lay between the germline ends. CDR3 length equals 15 residues. CDR1 and CDR2 from the germline V gene are SGDLS and YYNGEE. The CDR3 region has the DNA TGTGCCAGCAGCGTAGGTGGCGCGACCGCCTACGAGCAGTACTTC. It translates to CASSVGGATAYEQYF.

Ten or more counts support this clonotype. The CDR3 reads CSASRRYNEQFF. CDR3 nucleotide sequence: TGCAGTGCTAGCCGGAGATACAATGAGCAGTTCTTC. This chain links TRBV20-1 with TRBJ2-1; no firm D call. This CDR3 contains 12 residues. V lost 3 bases and J lost 4, with 7 bases in between. The germline CDR1 and CDR2 sequences are DFQATT and SNEGSKA (reference sequence).

Many counts were recorded for this clonotype. This chain links TRBV7-2 with TRBJ1-2, with D possibly TRBD1 on 6 matching bases. V was shortened by 7 bases and J by 2 bases, with 14 bases between the two germline ends. This CDR3 has 14 residues. CDR1 and CDR2 from the germline V gene are SGHTA and FQGNSA. CDR3 coding DNA: TGTGCCAGCAACGCGCTGGGACAAAACTATGGCTACACCTTC. Translated: CASNALGQNYGYTF.

This clonotype was observed at least ten times. The chain is built from TRBV2 and TRBJ2-7, with D unresolved. The CDR3 extends over 13 amino acids. Germline V gives CDR1 SNHLY, CDR2 FYNNEI. Trimming stripped 7 bases from V and 3 bases from J, with 13 bases between. The CDR3 region has the DNA TGTGCCAGCAAACGACCTGACCGCTACGAGCAGTACTTC. Its translation: CASKRPDRYEQYF.

This clonotype has at least ten counts. V and J are TRBV5-1 and TRBJ2-5, with a possible D match to TRBD2 (5 bases). Germline assignment: CDR1 SGHRS and CDR2 YFSETQ. V shed 0 bases and J shed 5 bases, with 14 bases lying between them. CDR3 size: 15 residues. The CDR3 loop reads CASSLEGSVSETQYF. As DNA, the CDR3 is TGCGCCAGCAGCTTGGAAGGTAGCGTCTCGGAGACCCAGTACTTC.

This clonotype was detected a few times. The gene calls are TRBV6-5 and TRBJ2-4; D unclear. V was trimmed by 6 bases and J by 0 bases, leaving 15 bases between them. Germline values: CDR1 MNHEY, CDR2 SVGAGI. This CDR3 has 16 residues. CDR3 loop: CASSQGSSLAKNIQYF. CDR3 DNA: TGTGCCAGCAGCCAAGGCTCATCTCTAGCCAAAAACATTCAGTACTTC.

Concerning this clonotype itself: A clone one base away is much larger, so this may be a read error. The chain has TRBV7-2 and TRBJ1-5, with 7 nucleotides matching TRBD1. With V trimmed by 4 bases and J by 6 bases, 9 bases remained unmatched. Germline lookup yields CDR1 SGHTA and CDR2 FQGNSA. The CDR3 sequence is 15 residues long. Here the CDR3 DNA reads TGTGCCAGCAGCTCGACAGGGAGTAGTTCTCAGCCCCAGCATTTT. This gives the protein CASSSTGSSSQPQHF. Full variable domain (remainder filled in from reference TRBV7-2 and TRBJ1-5): GAGVSQSPSNKVTEKGKDVELRCDPISGHTALYWYRQSLGQGLEFLIYFQGNSAPDKSGLPSDRFSAERTGGSVSTLTIQRTQQEDSAVYLCASSSTGSSSQPQHFGDGTRLSIL.

This clonotype was seen ten or more times. V usage is TRBV5-1 and J usage is TRBJ2-4; D uncertain. The CDR3 is made up of 15 amino acids. V lost 0 bases and J lost 0, with 7 bases in between. CDR1 and CDR2 from the germline V gene are SGHRS and YFSETQ. The CDR3, as DNA: TGCGCCAGCAGCTTGGAACCCCTAGCCAAAAACATTCAGTACTTC. As protein: CASSLEPLAKNIQYF.

The table lists this clonotype with many counts. This rearrangement joins TRBV29-1 to TRBJ1-1; D unclear. Deletions cut 4 bases from V and 7 bases from J, with 25 bases between. This CDR3 is built from 16 residues. Germline V gene lookup returns CDR1 SQVTM and CDR2 ANQGSEA. In nucleotides, the CDR3 is TGCAGCGTTGTCATTGGCCCCGCTCCAGTGTCGGGTGAAGCTTTCTTT. This codes for CSVVIGPAPVSGEAFF. The whole variable domain, remainder taken from reference TRBV29-1 and TRBJ1-1, is SAVISQKPSRDICQRGTSLTIQCQVDSQVTMMFWYRQQPGQSLTLIATANQGSEATYESGFVIDKFPISRPNLTFSTLTVSNMSPEDSSIYLCSVVIGPAPVSGEAFFGQGTRLTVV.

Many counts were recorded for this clonotype. The gene calls are TRBV15 and TRBJ2-3; D gene unclear. The length of the CDR3 is 16 residues. Trimming took off 3 bases at V and 0 bases at J, with 13 bases between the two ends. Germline V gene data show CDR1 as LNHNV and CDR2 as YYDKDF (reference sequence). For the CDR3, the DNA is TGTGCCACCAGCAGTGCCATGAAAATAAGCACAGATACGCAGTATTTT. As protein: CATSSAMKISTDTQYF.

Ten or more counts support this clonotype. The chain combines TRBV20-1 with TRBJ2-7; D gene uncertain. Per the germline V gene, CDR1 is DFQATT and CDR2 is SNEGSKA (reference sequence). Trimming stripped 0 bases from V and 4 bases from J, with 4 bases between. The CDR3 is 11 amino acids. CDR3 coding DNA: TGCAGTGCTAGAGATAAATACGAGCAGTACTTC. Residues: CSARDKYEQYF.

This clonotype has a count of ten or more. V gene TRBV5-1 combines with J gene TRBJ2-7, with D possibly TRBD1 on 5 matching bases. V lost 9 bases to trimming and J lost 0 bases, with 16 bases between them. Germline lookup yields CDR1 SGHRS and CDR2 YFSETQ. The CDR3 consists of 14 residues. The CDR3 sequence is CATSTDTNSYEQYF. For the CDR3, the DNA is TGCGCCACTTCCACGGACACAAACTCCTACGAGCAGTACTTC.

This clonotype was counted a few times. The rearrangement links TRBV14 to TRBJ2-5; the D call may be TRBD1 or TRBD2 (6 bases each). The CDR3 covers 13 residues. Looked up from germline, CDR1 is SGHDN and CDR2 is FVKESK. The ends were cut back, 6 bases at V and 7 bases at J, with 15 bases in the middle. CDR3 nucleotides: TGTGCCAGCAGGCGAGGCCCGGGGGCGACCCAGTACTTC. It codes for CASRRGPGATQYF.